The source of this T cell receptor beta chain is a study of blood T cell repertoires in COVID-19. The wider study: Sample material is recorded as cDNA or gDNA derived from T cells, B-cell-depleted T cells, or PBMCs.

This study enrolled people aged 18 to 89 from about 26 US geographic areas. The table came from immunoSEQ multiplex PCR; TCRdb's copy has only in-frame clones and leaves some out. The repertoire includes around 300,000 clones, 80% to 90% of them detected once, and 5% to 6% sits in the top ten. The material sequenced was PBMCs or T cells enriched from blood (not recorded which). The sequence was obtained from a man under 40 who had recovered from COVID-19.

DNA for the CDR3: TGTGCCAGCAGCTCGGGCGGGGAGCCTCAGCCCCAGCATTTT. This translates into CASSSGGEPQPQHF. This chain connects TRBV5-6 to TRBJ1-5; D is unclear. This CDR3 comprises 14 residues. Germline-derived CDR1 and CDR2 are SGHDT and YYEEEE. The V end was cut by 3 bases, the J end by 6 bases, with 13 bases between.